Following are 10 T cell receptor beta chains from one sample sequenced in a study of T cell repertoires in cytomegalovirus infection. MiXCR, run by TCRdb on the reads, gives a single entry per CDR3 protein. Here the sample spans 140,000 to 150,000 distinct CDR3 sequences, about 32% being singletons. Their antigens are not known. The sample here was CD8+ T cells from cultured PBMCs, taken from culture after CMV antigen stimulation. The receptors originated from a human donor in good health (CMV status not recorded). Some clones in this sample may be carry-over from other donors' samples.

This clonotype was counted at least ten times. The chain carries TRBV14 and TRBJ2-3; 14 bases match TRBD2. Looked up from germline, CDR1 is SGHDN and CDR2 is FVKESK. The CDR3 sequence is 13 residues long. Unmatched junction bases numbered 3, after V lost 5 bases and J lost 11 bases. The CDR3 loop reads CASSEGTSGGQYF. CDR3 nucleotide sequence: TGTGCCAGCAGCGAGGGGACTAGCGGGGGGCAGTATTTT.

Only a few counts were recorded for this clonotype. The V gene is TRBV5-4, the J gene TRBJ1-2; perhaps TRBD1 as D (5 bases). The V end was cut by 0 bases, the J end by 4 bases, with 19 bases between. The V gene's germline CDR1 is SGHNT and CDR2 YYREEE (reference sequence). The CDR3 covers 17 residues. The CDR3 loop reads CASSLGLGHSSGYGYTF. In DNA form, the CDR3 reads TGTGCCAGCAGCTTGGGCTTAGGACACTCATCCGGCTATGGCTACACCTTC.

V and J are TRBV27 and TRBJ2-7, with TRBD2 matching 9 bases. V shed 4 bases, J shed 3 bases, and the junction held 7 bases outside the gene matches. The CDR3 covers 15 residues. Germline V CDR1 and CDR2: MNHEY, SMNVEV (reference sequence). The CDR3 DNA reads TGTGCCAGCAGTTCCCCGACTAGCGGATTCTACGAGCAGTACTTC. This codes for CASSSPTSGFYEQYF.

This rearrangement joins TRBV7-6 to TRBJ2-3; D may be TRBD1 or TRBD2 (6 bases each). Germline V gene sequence: CDR1 SGHVS, CDR2 FNYEAQ. Trimming left V 3 bases short and J 6 bases short, with 22 bases between. The CDR3 contains 17 residues. The CDR3 DNA reads TGTGCCAGCAGCTTGGAGGGGGGATTGGATGGGGCCGATACGCAGTATTTT. This gives the protein CASSLEGGLDGADTQYF.

The V call is TRBV4-1, the J call TRBJ1-4; a weak D match, TRBD1 (6 bases). CDR3 length: 16 amino acids. Trimming left V 3 bases short and J 8 bases short, with 19 bases between. Per the germline V gene, CDR1 is MGHRA and CDR2 is YSYEKL. The CDR3 sequence is CASSQRFRGISEKLFF. CDR3 DNA: TGCGCCAGCAGCCAGAGGTTCAGGGGTATCAGCGAAAAACTGTTTTTT.

The chain couples TRBV30 to TRBJ2-3, with D uncertain. CDR1 GTSNPN and CDR2 SVGIG come from the germline V gene (reference sequence). The CDR3 is made up of 12 amino acids. With 8 bases removed from V and 4 bases from J, the gap between germline ends came to 13 bases. CDR3 loop: CAIGPVSDTQYF. CDR3 sequence (DNA): TGTGCCATTGGTCCCGTTTCAGATACGCAGTATTTT.

This chain links TRBV5-6 with TRBJ2-7, with 7 bases fitting TRBD1. The CDR3 runs to 16 residues. The ends lost 0 bases at V and 0 bases at J; junction bases unmatched: 6. In germline, CDR1 is SGHDT, CDR2 YYEEEE. This CDR3 is CASSLATGYLSYEQYF. The DNA of the CDR3 is TGTGCCAGCAGCTTGGCGACAGGGTACCTCTCCTACGAGCAGTACTTC. Combining the CDR3 with reference TRBV5-6 and TRBJ2-7 gives the whole variable domain DAGVTQSPTHLIKTRGQQVTLRCSPKSGHDTVSWYQQALGQGPQFIFQYYEEEERQRGNFPDRFSGHQFPNYSSELNVNALLLGDSALYLCASSLATGYLSYEQYFGPGTRLTVT.

This rearrangement joins TRBV4-2 to TRBJ1-1, with a tentative D call TRBD1 (5 bases). V was cut by 7 bases and J by 0 bases, with 15 bases left in between. In germline, CDR1 is LGHNA, CDR2 YNFKEQ. The CDR3 consists of 15 residues. The CDR3 loop is CASNSERGLNTEAFF. The CDR3 DNA reads as TGTGCCAGCAACTCCGAGAGGGGTCTGAACACTGAAGCTTTCTTT.

V and J are TRBV11-2 and TRBJ2-3; D is tentatively TRBD1 or TRBD2 (7 bases each). CDR1 SGHAT and CDR2 FQNNGV come from the germline V gene. The ends were cut back, 5 bases at V and 0 bases at J, with 12 bases in the middle. The CDR3 loop spans 15 amino acids. The CDR3 coding sequence is TGTGCCAGCAGCCAGGGGGGGGGAAGCACAGATACGCAGTATTTT. Encoded protein: CASSQGGGSTDTQYF.

The chain is built from TRBV29-1 and TRBJ2-5, with D uncertain. The CDR3 contains 13 residues. Germline assignment: CDR1 SQVTM and CDR2 ANQGSEA. Trimming cost V 4 bases and J 0 bases, with 9 bases left between them. DNA of the CDR3: TGCAGCGTTGGGCCCGACGACCAAGAGACCCAGTACTTC. Protein: CSVGPDDQETQYF.